These 3 T cell receptor beta chains were all obtained from the same sample, sequenced in a study of shared clonotypes between healthy human individuals. TCRdb keeps only in-frame clones here, not all; method: immunoSEQ multiplex PCR. The data contain 550,000 to 850,000 clones, roughly 72% of them singletons. Sequencing input: memory CD4+ T cells sorted from blood. Documented subset: CD45RA-negative fraction. The source is a woman in her 30s in good health.

V and J are TRBV19 and TRBJ1-2; TRBD1 is a possible D gene (5 bases). V was trimmed by 6 bases and J by 3 bases, leaving 11 bases between them. The CDR3 has 13 residues. Germline V gene sequence: CDR1 LNHDA, CDR2 SQIVND (reference sequence). CDR3 nucleotides: TGTGCCAGTAGCGGGGGATTAGACTATGGCTACACCTTC. Amino acid sequence: CASSGGLDYGYTF.

The rearrangement links TRBV28 to TRBJ1-1; 7 bases fit TRBD1. Germline CDR1 is MDHEN and CDR2 is SYDVKM. The CDR3 is 15 residues long. J gave up 6 bases and V 5 bases, and 12 bases lay outside the gene matches. CDR3 amino acids: CASSPRTGGMAEAFF. DNA of the CDR3: TGTGCCAGCAGTCCCCGGACAGGCGGAATGGCTGAAGCTTTCTTT.

This chain links TRBV6-5 with TRBJ2-7; 9 positions agree with TRBD1. Germline V gene data show CDR1 as MNHEY and CDR2 as SVGAGI. CDR3 size: 14 residues. With 5 bases clipped from V and 5 bases from J, the junction kept 7 bases outside the gene matches. CDR3 region: CASSPRDRVHEQYF. The CDR3 nucleotides read TGTGCCAGCAGTCCAAGGGACAGGGTCCACGAGCAGTACTTC.